These T cell receptor beta chains were read from a single sample in a study of cytomegalovirus exposure and HLA in healthy donors. Assay used: immunoSEQ multiplex PCR; TCRdb lists only in-frame clones, some missing. This sample has about 130,000 clones, with around 82% found just once. Material: PBMCs. The receptors were gathered from a man in his thirties or forties in good health and CMV-seropositive. Each CDR3 is given with its conserved first and last residue. The D gene is left open where the match is weak. A clone size is listed for some rows: how often the clone was seen (once, few, many), or a class if it is expanded.

TRBV29-1,13,TRBJ1-1,TRBD1,once,TGCAGCGTGACAGGGGCCGGGAACACTGAAGCTTTCTTT,CSVTGAGNTEAFF
TRBV6-1,15,TRBJ2-7,TRBD2,NA,TGTGCCAGCAGTGAAAGGACTAGCGCCTCCTACGAGCAGTACTTC,CASSERTSASYEQYF
TRBV7-2,15,TRBJ2-7,NA,NA,TGTGCCAGCAGCTTAGTGGTCTCCCAGACCTACGAGCAGTACTTC,CASSLVVSQTYEQYF
TRBV7-8,11,TRBJ2-7,NA,few,TGTGCCAGCAGCCCTGCCTACGAGCAGTACTTC,CASSPAYEQYF
TRBV11-2,15,TRBJ2-3,TRBD1,NA,TGTGCCAGCAGTTTCGCCGGGACAGAACTAGATACGCAGTATTTT,CASSFAGTELDTQYF
TRBV11-2,14,TRBJ2-1,NA,NA,TGTGCCAGCAGCTTACTCGGGAGAGGGAATGAGCAGTTCTTC,CASSLLGRGNEQFF
TRBV30,14,TRBJ2-2,NA,NA,TGTGCCTGGAGTGGAACAGAGAACACCGGGGAGCTGTTTTTT,CAWSGTENTGELFF
TRBV14,17,TRBJ2-1,TRBD2,NA,TGTGCCAGCAGCCTTATCGAATGGGAGGGCGTTACAAATGAGCAGTTCTTC,CASSLIEWEGVTNEQFF
TRBV4-3,15,TRBJ1-2,TRBD1,NA,TGCGCCAGCAGCCCCGACCGACAGGGACCTTATGGCTACACCTTC,CASSPDRQGPYGYTF
TRBV28,15,TRBJ2-4,NA,NA,TGTGCCAGCTCCCCGACAGATCTAGCCAAAAACATTCAGTACTTC,CASSPTDLAKNIQYF
TRBV9,16,TRBJ2-1,TRBD2,NA,TGTGCCAGCAGCTACAAACAGGCGGGAGGGGGCAATGAGCAGTTCTTC,CASSYKQAGGGNEQFF
TRBV5-4,12,TRBJ2-3,TRBD2,NA,TGTGCCAGCAGCTCCAGCGGGAGATGGCAGTATTTT,CASSSSGRWQYF
TRBV28,14,TRBJ2-7,NA,NA,TGTGCCAGCAGTTTACCCGACAGGTACTACGAGCAGTACTTC,CASSLPDRYYEQYF
TRBV5-1,15,TRBJ2-2,TRBD1,NA,TGCGCCAGCAGCTGGGACAGGGCTAACACCGGGGAGCTGTTTTTT,CASSWDRANTGELFF
TRBV6-5,15,TRBJ1-1,TRBD1,NA,TGTGCCAGCCGCATAGGGGGCGGTAGGTACACTGAAGCTTTCTTT,CASRIGGGRYTEAFF
TRBV7-2,14,TRBJ1-2,TRBD1,NA,TGTGCCAGCAGCTTATCCGGGACAGGGTTTGGCTACACCTTC,CASSLSGTGFGYTF
TRBV27,14,TRBJ2-7,NA,few,TGTGCCAGCGGCTGGGCGGGGGCGTCCTACGAGCAGTACTTC,CASGWAGASYEQYF
TRBV10-2,16,TRBJ2-7,TRBD1,NA,TGCGCCAGCAGTGAGGAACAGGGGCCTACCGCCTACGAGCAGTACTTC,CASSEEQGPTAYEQYF
TRBV5-1,15,TRBJ2-2,NA,NA,TGCGCCAGCAGCTTGGCCGGGGCGAACACCGGGGAGCTGTTTTTT,CASSLAGANTGELFF
TRBV2,15,TRBJ2-2,TRBD1,NA,TGTGCCAGCAGTGTGGGACAGAGCTCCACCGGGGAGCTGTTTTTT,CASSVGQSSTGELFF
TRBV29-1,16,TRBJ1-2,NA,NA,TGCAGCGTTACTTCCGCGAACCCCGATTCCTACTATGGCTACACCTTC,CSVTSANPDSYYGYTF
TRBV4-1,17,TRBJ1-1,TRBD1,NA,TGCGCCAGCAGCCAAGATCAGGCAGGGGGGATGAACACTGAAGCTTTCTTT,CASSQDQAGGMNTEAFF
TRBV5-4,16,TRBJ2-1,NA,NA,TGTGCCAGCAGCTCTCCGGCCAGGGGATCCTACAATGAGCAGTTCTTC,CASSSPARGSYNEQFF
TRBV5-1,14,TRBJ1-6,TRBD1,NA,TGCGCCAGCAGCTCGGGACAGGGGAATTCACCCCTCCACTTT,CASSSGQGNSPLHF
TRBV6-5,15,TRBJ2-5,TRBD2,NA,TGTGCCAGCAGTTTCGGGACTATGGGCCAAGAGACCCAGTACTTC,CASSFGTMGQETQYF
TRBV6-4,15,TRBJ2-5,TRBD2,NA,TGTGCCAGCAGTGAAATAGCGGGGAGCCAAGAGACCCAGTACTTC,CASSEIAGSQETQYF
TRBV5-1,14,TRBJ1-2,TRBD1,NA,TGCGCCAGCAGCTTGTGGACAGGGGATTATGGCTACACCTTC,CASSLWTGDYGYTF
TRBV4-2,15,TRBJ1-5,TRBD1,NA,TGTGCCAGCAGCCAAGATGACAGGGTGGGTCAGCCCCAGCATTTT,CASSQDDRVGQPQHF
TRBV7-6,15,TRBJ1-4,TRBD1,NA,TGTGCCAGCAGCCAGGACAGGTTGGAGGGGGAAAAACTGTTTTTT,CASSQDRLEGEKLFF
TRBV5-1,18,TRBJ1-3,NA,NA,TGCGCCAGCAGCTTGGATGGTGGGGACACCTCCTCTGGAAACACCATATATTTT,CASSLDGGDTSSGNTIYF
TRBV6-1,14,TRBJ1-2,NA,NA,TGTGCCAGCCGGGCGGGAGGGGCACCATATGGCTACACCTTC,CASRAGGAPYGYTF
TRBV28,14,TRBJ2-7,TRBD2,NA,TGTGCCAGCAGTTTTCTTAGCGGGGGCTACGAGCAGTACTTC,CASSFLSGGYEQYF
TRBV4-2,14,TRBJ1-2,NA,NA,TGTGCCAGCAGCCAAGATGGGGGCAACTATGGCTACACCTTC,CASSQDGGNYGYTF
TRBV27,12,TRBJ2-1,TRBD2,NA,TGTGCCAGCGGGACGGGAGGGGATGAGCAGTTCTTC,CASGTGGDEQFF
TRBV11-2,12,TRBJ2-5,NA,few,TGTGCCAGCAGCTTAGGGGCTGAGACCCAGTACTTC,CASSLGAETQYF
TRBV6-5,16,TRBJ2-3,TRBD2,NA,TGTGCCAGCAGTCACTTAGCGGGCTTCAGCACAGATACGCAGTATTTT,CASSHLAGFSTDTQYF
TRBV18,15,TRBJ2-4,TRBD1,NA,TGTGCCAGCTCACCCCCTGGGACAGCGAAAAACATTCAGTACTTC,CASSPPGTAKNIQYF
TRBV30,18,TRBJ1-6,NA,NA,TGTGCCTGGAGTAGACAGAGGACGAGAAGCTCCTATAATTCACCCCTCCACTTT,CAWSRQRTRSSYNSPLHF
TRBV28,15,TRBJ2-6,NA,NA,TGTGCCAGCAGAGACCAGGGGTCTGGGGCCAACGTCCTGACTTTC,CASRDQGSGANVLTF
TRBV13,16,TRBJ2-1,TRBD2,NA,TGTGCCAGCAGCTTACCCGGGAGGCCGACCTACAATGAGCAGTTCTTC,CASSLPGRPTYNEQFF
TRBV9,15,TRBJ2-7,TRBD2,NA,TGTGCCAGCAGCGTAGATTCTAGCGGGAGGCGCGAGCAGTACTTC,CASSVDSSGRREQYF
TRBV5-1,15,TRBJ1-1,NA,NA,TGCGCCAGCAGCCCCGGAGGTTGGGAGGGAACTGAAGCTTTCTTT,CASSPGGWEGTEAFF
TRBV18,14,TRBJ2-7,TRBD2,few,TGTGCCAGCTCACCTGGGACTAGCGAGGACGAGCAGTACTTC,CASSPGTSEDEQYF